Below, 31 T cell receptor beta chains from the same sample are listed, as sequenced in a study of post-analysis software for immune sequencing data. Notes on the study in general: In patients, TRBV5-6, TRBV5-1 and TRBV20-1 belonged to roughly 5 TRBV segments found more frequently than in controls.

Every TCR beta cDNA library bore unique molecular identifiers. TCRdb ran MiXCR on the PCR reads and lists one entry per CDR3 protein. The sample includes about 460,000 distinct CDR3 sequences, nearly 45% of them seen just once. Antigen specificity for these receptors is unknown. The sequencing sample was made of blood. Receptors were obtained from a girl under 18 with multiple sclerosis.

This chain joins TRBV27 and TRBJ1-1, with D perhaps TRBD1 (5 bases). The CDR3 length is 14 residues. Trimming took 6 bases from V and 1 from J, leaving 12 bases between them. Germline V gives CDR1 MNHEY, CDR2 SMNVEV (reference sequence). The CDR3 DNA reads as TGTGCCAGCAGGTTCCAGGGCTCGAACACTGAAGCTTTCTTT. It translates to CASRFQGSNTEAFF.

This sequence joins TRBV7-2 and TRBJ2-1; 11 bases align to TRBD2. Looked up from germline, CDR1 is SGHTA and CDR2 is FQGNSA. J lost 0 bases, V lost 2 bases, and 6 bases had no gene match. The CDR3 runs 18 residues. CDR3 DNA: TGTGCCAGCAGCTTAACGGGACTAGCGGTGAGCTCCTACAATGAGCAGTTCTTC. The encoded protein is CASSLTGLAVSSYNEQFF.

The V call is TRBV28, the J call TRBJ2-5, with 7 bases aligning to TRBD2. CDR1 and CDR2 from the germline V gene are MDHEN and SYDVKM. The CDR3 runs to 14 residues. The junction had 7 bases not matched to a gene; V was cut back by 4 bases and J by 5 bases. The CDR3 here is CASSSTGLEETQYF. As DNA, the CDR3 is TGTGCCAGCAGTTCTACTGGACTAGAGGAGACCCAGTACTTC.

The chain uses TRBV4-2 and TRBJ2-7; 10 positions agree with TRBD2. Trimming at V came to 1 base and at J to 3 bases, leaving 6 bases not matched to a gene. The CDR3 totals 16 residues. Germline-derived CDR1 and CDR2 are LGHNA and YNFKEQ. The CDR3 nucleotides are TGTGCCAGCAGCCAAGTTAGACTAGCGGGTCTCTACGAGCAGTACTTC. Protein: CASSQVRLAGLYEQYF.

There are a few counts of this clonotype. This sequence joins TRBV29-1 and TRBJ2-3; TRBD1 aligns across 8 bases. V lost 6 bases and J lost 0; bases outside the gene matches: 11. Per germline, CDR1 SQVTM and CDR2 ANQGSEA. The CDR3 extends over 16 amino acids. CDR3 nucleotide sequence: TGCAGCGTCCGGGACAGGCGCCTACCTAGCACAGATACGCAGTATTTT. Amino acid sequence: CSVRDRRLPSTDTQYF.

The CDR3 nucleotides are TGCAGCGTTGAGGGGGGACAGGGAATTGCCTACGAGCAGTACTTC. Amino acid sequence: CSVEGGQGIAYEQYF. This chain connects TRBV29-1 to TRBJ2-7, with 9 nucleotides matching TRBD1. CDR1 and CDR2 (germline): SQVTM, ANQGSEA. The CDR3 runs to 15 residues. V gave up 3 bases and J gave up 2 bases; unmatched junction bases: 8.

This clonotype was observed a few times. V is TRBV10-2 and J is TRBJ2-3, with TRBD2 identical over 10 bases. The germline V gene has CDR1 WSHSY and CDR2 SAAADI. This CDR3 is built from 17 residues. J lost 5 bases, V lost 2 bases, and 10 bases had no gene match. The CDR3 region has the DNA TGCGCCAGCAGTGAGGGGTTAGCGGGAGGTGATGGAGATACGCAGTATTTT. It specifies CASSEGLAGGDGDTQYF.

The V gene is TRBV7-9, the J gene TRBJ2-1; no reliable D call. CDR1 and CDR2 from the germline V gene are SEHNR and FQNEAQ (reference sequence). V lost 5 bases and J 0 bases, leaving 14 bases between the germline ends. CDR3 length: 16 amino acids. The DNA of the CDR3 is TGTGCCAGCAGCCCCAAGGGTTTCCCCTCCTACAATGAGCAGTTCTTC. This translates into CASSPKGFPSYNEQFF.

This clonotype was counted only a few times. The chain couples TRBV28 to TRBJ2-7; 10 nucleotides align to TRBD2. The V gene's germline CDR1 is MDHEN and CDR2 SYDVKM. This CDR3 contains 16 residues. The V segment lost 0 bases and the J segment 2 bases; nucleotides outside the gene matches: 4. The CDR3 DNA follows: TGTGCCAGCAGTTTATGGGCTAGCGGGAGCCCCTACGAGCAGTACTTC. This encodes CASSLWASGSPYEQYF.

The CDR3: CASSLRRAGIMNEQFF. DNA for the CDR3: TGTGCCAGCAGTTTAAGACGAGCGGGAATCATGAATGAGCAGTTCTTC. The chain is built from TRBV27 and TRBJ2-1, with 7 bases that match TRBD2. Germline lookup yields CDR1 MNHEY and CDR2 SMNVEV (reference sequence). With 2 bases clipped from V and 7 bases from J, the junction kept 11 bases outside the gene matches. This CDR3 region has 16 residues.

This clonotype was counted once. At one of its ends the junction is not consistent with the germline gene, which may arise from a read error. The chain employs TRBV7-9 and TRBJ2-1, with D perhaps TRBD1 (6 bases). The germline V gene encodes CDR1 SEHNR and CDR2 FQNEAQ (reference sequence). The CDR3 runs 18 residues. The CDR3, as DNA: TGTGCCAGCAGCCCTACAGGGTGGTCACGGTCCTCCTACAATGAGCTGTTCTTC. Amino acids: CASSPTGWSRSSYNELFF.

This clonotype occurred a few times. This sequence joins TRBV27 and TRBJ2-7, with TRBD2 matching 10 bases. The V gene end was trimmed by 5 bases and the J gene end by 1 base; junction bases not matched to a gene: 8. The CDR3 loop spans 16 amino acids. Per the germline V gene, CDR1 is MNHEY and CDR2 is SMNVEV (reference sequence). The CDR3 here is CASSLVAGGTSYEQYF. CDR3 DNA: TGTGCCAGCAGTCTAGTAGCGGGAGGCACTTCCTACGAGCAGTACTTC.

This chain connects TRBV10-3 to TRBJ1-2, with 8 bases fitting TRBD1. The CDR3 has 15 residues. J lost 7 bases, V lost 3 bases, and 10 bases had no gene match. Looked up from germline, CDR1 is ENHRY and CDR2 is SYGVKD. CDR3 sequence: CAISDFRGRAGGYTF. The DNA of the CDR3 is TGTGCCATCAGTGACTTCAGGGGGCGAGCGGGTGGCTACACCTTC.

With respect to this clonotype: At one boundary the junction diverges from the germline segment, which might be a read error. The genes are TRBV4-2 and TRBJ2-5, with D uncertain. CDR1 LGHNA and CDR2 YNFKEQ come from the germline V gene. This CDR3 spans 15 amino acids. The CDR3 sequence: CACSRRVSPIETQYF. The CDR3 bases are TGTGCCTGCAGTCGTCGGGTGTCGCCAATAGAGACCCAGTACTTC.

J is TRBJ2-1 and V is TRBV20-1; D uncertain. This CDR3 contains 13 residues. Trimming shortened V by 0 bases and J by 6 bases, and 9 bases separated the two germline ends. From germline, CDR1 is DFQATT and CDR2 SNEGSKA (reference sequence). The DNA of the CDR3 is TGCAGTGCTAGAGATCGTCTGTTCAATGAGCAGTTCTTC. Its translation: CSARDRLFNEQFF.

V and J are TRBV29-1 and TRBJ2-7, with a weak D call TRBD1 (5 bases). Deletions cut 6 bases from V and 4 bases from J, with 10 bases between. The CDR3 covers 11 residues. From germline, CDR1 is SQVTM and CDR2 ANQGSEA. In DNA form, the CDR3 reads TGCAGCGTAAGACCAGGGTACGAGCAGTACTTC. Translated: CSVRPGYEQYF.

The rearrangement uses TRBV28 and TRBJ2-5; the D gene is possibly TRBD2 (6 bases). The J call may be mistaken, given a closer DNA end match to TRBJ2-7. Germline assignment: CDR1 MDHEN and CDR2 SYDVKM. The CDR3 is 13 amino acids. As DNA, the CDR3 is TGTGCCAGCAGTCTGACTAGTCCCTACGAGCAGTACTTC. Translating gives CASSLTSPYEQYF.

This sequence joins TRBV6-2 or TRBV6-3 and TRBJ2-1; 10 bases agree with TRBD2. The CDR3 spans 18 residues. Germline V gene lookup returns CDR1 MNHEY and CDR2 SVGEGT. V trimming: 2 bases; J trimming: 0 bases; junction bases outside the gene matches: 7. The CDR3 loop reads CASSYVTSGHSSYNEQFF. The CDR3 DNA follows: TGTGCCAGCAGTTACGTGACTAGCGGGCACAGCTCCTACAATGAGCAGTTCTTC.

About this clonotype: At one of its ends the junction is not consistent with the germline gene, which may arise from a read error. The chain uses TRBV6-2 or TRBV6-3 and TRBJ2-7, with TRBD2 as a possible D gene (5 bases). The CDR3 length is 12 residues. Per germline, CDR1 MNHEY and CDR2 SVGEGT. The CDR3 is CACSRGAYEQYF. DNA for the CDR3: TGTGCCTGCAGTCGGGGAGCCTACGAGCAGTACTTC.

The rearrangement uses TRBV11-2 and TRBJ1-5; a possible D gene is TRBD1 (6 bases). V dropped 5 bases and J dropped 4 bases, with 12 bases sitting between them. This CDR3 contains 14 residues. CDR1 SGHAT and CDR2 FQNNGV come from the germline V gene. The CDR3 coding sequence is TGTGCCAGCAGCGGGACAAATCGAAATCAGCCCCAGCATTTT. Its translation is CASSGTNRNQPQHF.

V and J are TRBV27 and TRBJ2-1; D is possibly TRBD2 (5 bases). V was pared by 4 bases and J by 2 bases, with 12 bases between. The CDR3 extends over 15 amino acids. CDR1 is MNHEY, CDR2 SMNVEV, per germline (reference sequence). The CDR3 nucleotides read TGTGCCAGCAGTTCCGTGCGAGGGCCCTACAATGAGCAGTTCTTC. This sequence encodes CASSSVRGPYNEQFF.

The chain's CDR3 is CSAAHPGGRGSNLPGSYEQYF. The CDR3 DNA follows: TGCAGTGCGGCACACCCTGGGGGAAGGGGCAGTAATCTGCCGGGCTCCTACGAGCAGTACTTC. V and J are TRBV20-1 and TRBJ2-7, with D perhaps matching TRBD1 or TRBD2 (5 bases each). The germline V gene has CDR1 DFQATT and CDR2 SNEGSKA (reference sequence). This CDR3 is built from 21 residues. Trimming took 6 bases from V and 0 from J, leaving 36 bases between them.

The sample holds a few counts of this clonotype. The chain has TRBV29-1 and TRBJ2-1; 11 nucleotides align to TRBD1. The CDR3 spans 14 residues. J lost 7 bases, V lost 7 bases, and 9 bases had no gene match. Per the germline V gene, CDR1 is SQVTM and CDR2 is ANQGSEA. The CDR3 DNA follows: TGCAGCGCCGTGGGGACAGGGGGAAGGAATGAGCAGTTCTTC. It yields the protein CSAVGTGGRNEQFF.

V gene TRBV20-1 combines with J gene TRBJ1-5, with 9 bases matching TRBD1. The CDR3 is made up of 16 amino acids. Trimming cost V 0 bases and J 4 bases; bases outside gene matches: 7. The germline V gene encodes CDR1 DFQATT and CDR2 SNEGSKA (reference sequence). The CDR3 DNA reads as TGCAGTGCTAGAGATCTCGAAGGGACAGGGAATCAGCCCCAGCATTTT. It yields the protein CSARDLEGTGNQPQHF.

This clonotype was seen a handful of times. The chain is built from TRBV14 and TRBJ2-5; D is undetermined. Germline V gives CDR1 SGHDN, CDR2 FVKESK. The CDR3 spans 15 residues. Trimming left V 0 bases short and J 5 bases short, with 13 bases between. CDR3 in amino acids: CASSQDIRYPETQYF. In nucleotides, the CDR3 is TGTGCCAGCAGCCAAGACATCAGGTACCCGGAGACCCAGTACTTC.

The chain recombines TRBV9 with TRBJ1-1, with 8 bases matching TRBD1. The J segment lost 7 bases and the V segment lost 4 bases, leaving 9 bases of the junction unmatched. The CDR3 contains 14 residues. Germline loops: CDR1 SGDLS, CDR2 YYNGEE. The DNA of the CDR3 is TGTGCCAGCAGCAAGGGGACAGGATCCAGTGAAGCTTTCTTT. Translating it yields CASSKGTGSSEAFF. Complete variable domain (other parts from reference TRBV9 and TRBJ1-1): DSGVTQTPKHLITATGQRVTLRCSPRSGDLSVYWYQQSLDQGLQFLIQYYNGEERAKGNILERFSAQQFPDLHSELNLSSLELGDSALYFCASSKGTGSSEAFFGQGTRLTVV.

This chain links TRBV12-3 or TRBV12-4 with TRBJ1-5, with D perhaps TRBD1 (5 bases). This CDR3 has 14 amino acids. V lost 5 bases, J lost 0 bases, and 8 bases lay in between. CDR3 in amino acids: CASSPTASNQPQHF. For the CDR3, the DNA is TGTGCCAGCAGTCCGACAGCTAGCAATCAGCCCCAGCATTTT.

This clonotype occurred a few times. The rearrangement links TRBV2 to TRBJ2-3; D is ambiguous. The CDR3 length is 12 residues. V shed 7 bases and J shed 6 bases, with 11 bases lying between them. From germline, CDR1 is SNHLY and CDR2 FYNNEI. The CDR3 bases are TGTGCCAGCACCCTAAGTGCGGATACGCAGTATTTT. It yields the protein CASTLSADTQYF.

This clonotype was seen more than once but under ten times. The rearrangement uses TRBV27 and TRBJ1-2, with 11 bases identical to TRBD1. Germline CDR1 is MNHEY and CDR2 is SMNVEV (reference sequence). The CDR3 is 16 amino acids. The ends lost 0 bases at V and 9 bases at J; junction bases unmatched: 9. This CDR3 reads CASSLSETGTGGRYTF. In DNA, the CDR3 is TGTGCCAGCAGTTTATCAGAGACCGGGACAGGGGGGCGCTACACCTTC.

The J gene is TRBJ2-3, the V gene TRBV11-3, with D uncertain. CDR3 length: 15 amino acids. V was cut by 4 bases and J by 2 bases, with 13 bases left in between. The germline V gene has CDR1 SGHNT and CDR2 YENEEA. This CDR3 reads CASSSSLEATDTQYF. The CDR3, as DNA: TGTGCCAGCAGCTCATCCCTGGAAGCCACAGATACGCAGTATTTT.

This clonotype was counted only a few times. The chain has TRBV28 and TRBJ2-5, with D perhaps TRBD1 (5 bases). With 5 bases removed from V and 5 bases from J, the gap between germline ends came to 15 bases. CDR3 length: 14 residues. Germline V gives CDR1 MDHEN, CDR2 SYDVKM. CDR3 DNA: TGTGCCAGCAGTCTAAGACAGATAGGGGAGACCCAGTACTTC. Its translation is CASSLRQIGETQYF.